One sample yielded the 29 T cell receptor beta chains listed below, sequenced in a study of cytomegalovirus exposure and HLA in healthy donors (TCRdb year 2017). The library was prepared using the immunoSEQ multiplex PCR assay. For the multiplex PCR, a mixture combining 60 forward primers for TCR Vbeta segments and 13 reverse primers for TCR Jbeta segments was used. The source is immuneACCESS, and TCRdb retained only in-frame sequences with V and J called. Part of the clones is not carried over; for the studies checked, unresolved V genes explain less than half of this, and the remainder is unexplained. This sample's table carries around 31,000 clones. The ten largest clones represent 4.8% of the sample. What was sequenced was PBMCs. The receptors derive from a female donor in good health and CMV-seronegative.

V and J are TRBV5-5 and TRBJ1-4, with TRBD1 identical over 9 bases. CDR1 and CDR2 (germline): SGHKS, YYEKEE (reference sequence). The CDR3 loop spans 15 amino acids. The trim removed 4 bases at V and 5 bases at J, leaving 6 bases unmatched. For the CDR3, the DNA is TGTGCCAGCAGCCTAGGGGACAGGGAGAATGAAAAACTGTTTTTT. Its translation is CASSLGDRENEKLFF.

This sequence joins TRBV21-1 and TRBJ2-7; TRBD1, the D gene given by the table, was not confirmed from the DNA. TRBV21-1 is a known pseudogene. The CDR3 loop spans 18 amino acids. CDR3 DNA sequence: TGTGCCAGCACCATCGAGGGGGACAGGGACCCTGCCCACTACGAGCAGTACTTC. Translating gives CASTIEGDRDPAHYEQYF.

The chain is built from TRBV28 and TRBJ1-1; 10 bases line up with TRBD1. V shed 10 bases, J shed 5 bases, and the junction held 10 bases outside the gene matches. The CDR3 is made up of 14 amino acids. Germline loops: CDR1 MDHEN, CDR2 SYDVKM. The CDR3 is CATERDRGWTEAFF. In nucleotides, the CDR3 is TGTGCCACCGAAAGGGACAGGGGTTGGACTGAAGCTTTCTTT.

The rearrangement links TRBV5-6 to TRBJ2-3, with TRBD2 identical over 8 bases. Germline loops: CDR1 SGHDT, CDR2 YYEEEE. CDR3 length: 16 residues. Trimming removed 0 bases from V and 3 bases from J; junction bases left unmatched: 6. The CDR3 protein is CASSLGLAGGTDTQYF. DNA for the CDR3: TGTGCCAGCAGCTTGGGTCTAGCGGGTGGGACAGATACGCAGTATTTT.

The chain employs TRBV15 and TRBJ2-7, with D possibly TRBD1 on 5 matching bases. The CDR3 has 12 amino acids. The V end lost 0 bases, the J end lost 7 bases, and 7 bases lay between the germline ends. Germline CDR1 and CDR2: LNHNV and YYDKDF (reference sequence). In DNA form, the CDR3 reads TGTGCCACCAGCAGAGATAGGGGTGAGCAGTACTTC. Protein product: CATSRDRGEQYF.

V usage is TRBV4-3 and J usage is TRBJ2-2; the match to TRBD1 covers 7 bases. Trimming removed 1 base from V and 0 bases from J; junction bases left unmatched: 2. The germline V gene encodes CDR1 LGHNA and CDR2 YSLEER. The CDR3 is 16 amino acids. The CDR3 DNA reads TGCGCCAGCAGCCAAGGACAGGGAACGAACACCGGGGAGCTGTTTTTT. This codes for CASSQGQGTNTGELFF.

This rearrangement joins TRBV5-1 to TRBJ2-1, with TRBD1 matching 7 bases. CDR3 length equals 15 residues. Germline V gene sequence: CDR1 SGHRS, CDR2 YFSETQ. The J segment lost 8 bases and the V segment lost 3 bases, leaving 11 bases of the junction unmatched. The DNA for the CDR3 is TGCGCCAGCAGCTCTTGGACAGGAACCCGGGATGAGCAGTTCTTC. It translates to CASSSWTGTRDEQFF.

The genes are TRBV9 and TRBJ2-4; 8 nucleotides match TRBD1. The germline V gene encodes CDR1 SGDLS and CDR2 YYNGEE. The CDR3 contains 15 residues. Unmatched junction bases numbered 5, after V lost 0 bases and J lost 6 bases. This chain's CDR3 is CASSVGGTGRNIQYF. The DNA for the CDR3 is TGTGCCAGCAGCGTAGGGGGGACAGGTAGAAACATTCAGTACTTC.

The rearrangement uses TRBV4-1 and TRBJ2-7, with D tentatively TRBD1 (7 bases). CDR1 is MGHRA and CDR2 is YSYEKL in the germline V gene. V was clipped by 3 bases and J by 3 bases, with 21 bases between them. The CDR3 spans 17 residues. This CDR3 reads CASSHGTFLTGYYEQYF. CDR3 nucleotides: TGCGCCAGCAGCCACGGGACTTTCCTGACAGGGTACTACGAGCAGTACTTC.

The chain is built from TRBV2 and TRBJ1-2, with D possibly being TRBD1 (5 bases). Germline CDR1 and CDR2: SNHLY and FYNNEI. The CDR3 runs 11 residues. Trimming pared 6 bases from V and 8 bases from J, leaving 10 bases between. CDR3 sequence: CASSPEGGYTF. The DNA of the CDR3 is TGTGCCAGCAGCCCGGAGGGGGGCTACACCTTC.

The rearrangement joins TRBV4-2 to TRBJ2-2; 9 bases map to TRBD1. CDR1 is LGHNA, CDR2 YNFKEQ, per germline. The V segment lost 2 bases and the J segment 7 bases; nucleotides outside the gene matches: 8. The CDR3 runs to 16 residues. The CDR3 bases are TGTGCCAGCAGCCAACCGCGGGGACAGGGAGTCGGGGAGCTGTTTTTT. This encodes CASSQPRGQGVGELFF.

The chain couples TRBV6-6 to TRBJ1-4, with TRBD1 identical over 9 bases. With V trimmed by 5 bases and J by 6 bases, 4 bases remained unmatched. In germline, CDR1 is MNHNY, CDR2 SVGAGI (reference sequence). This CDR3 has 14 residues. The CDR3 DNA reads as TGTGCCAGCAGTAACGGACAGGGGTATGAAAAACTGTTTTTT. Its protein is CASSNGQGYEKLFF.

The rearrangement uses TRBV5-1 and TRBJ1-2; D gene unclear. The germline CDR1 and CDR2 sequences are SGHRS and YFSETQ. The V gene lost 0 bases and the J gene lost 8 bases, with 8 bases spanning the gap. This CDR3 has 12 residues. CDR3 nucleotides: TGCGCCAGCAGCTTGGAGCGTGGGGGCTACACCTTC. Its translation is CASSLERGGYTF.

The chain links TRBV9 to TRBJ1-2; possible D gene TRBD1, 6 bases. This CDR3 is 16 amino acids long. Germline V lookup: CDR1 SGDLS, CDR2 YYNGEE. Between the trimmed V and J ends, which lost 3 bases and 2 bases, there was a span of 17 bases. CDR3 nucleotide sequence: TGTGCCAGCAGCGGAAATCAGGGGCTAGGGAACTATGGCTACACCTTC. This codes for CASSGNQGLGNYGYTF.

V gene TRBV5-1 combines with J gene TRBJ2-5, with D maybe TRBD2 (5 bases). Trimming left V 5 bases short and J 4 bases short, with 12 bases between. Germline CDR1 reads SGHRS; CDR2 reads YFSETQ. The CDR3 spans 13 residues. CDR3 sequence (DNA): TGCGCCAGCAGTTTTCGGGAAGCAGAGACCCAGTACTTC. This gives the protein CASSFREAETQYF.

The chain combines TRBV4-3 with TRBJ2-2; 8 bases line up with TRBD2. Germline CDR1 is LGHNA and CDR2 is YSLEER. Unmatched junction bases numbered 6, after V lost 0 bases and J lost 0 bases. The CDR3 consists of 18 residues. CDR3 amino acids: CASSQDSPLAANTGELFF. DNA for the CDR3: TGCGCCAGCAGCCAAGATTCCCCACTAGCGGCGAACACCGGGGAGCTGTTTTTT.

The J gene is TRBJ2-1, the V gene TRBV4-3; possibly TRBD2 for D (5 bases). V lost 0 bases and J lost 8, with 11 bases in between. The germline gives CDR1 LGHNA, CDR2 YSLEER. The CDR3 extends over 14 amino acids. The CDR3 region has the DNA TGCGCCAGCAGCCAAGATCTGGGAGACGATGAGCAGTTCTTC. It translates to CASSQDLGDDEQFF.

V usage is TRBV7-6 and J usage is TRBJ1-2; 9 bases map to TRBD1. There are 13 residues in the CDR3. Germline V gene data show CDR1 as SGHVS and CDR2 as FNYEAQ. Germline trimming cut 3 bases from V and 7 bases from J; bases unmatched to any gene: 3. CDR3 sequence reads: CASSFHRGLGYTF. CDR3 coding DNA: TGTGCCAGCAGCTTCCACAGGGGGCTTGGCTACACCTTC.

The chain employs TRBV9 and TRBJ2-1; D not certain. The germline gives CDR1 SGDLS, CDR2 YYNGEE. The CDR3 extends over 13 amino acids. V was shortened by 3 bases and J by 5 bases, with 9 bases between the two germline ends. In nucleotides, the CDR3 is TGTGCCAGCAGCGCCCAGGTAAACAATGAGCAGTTCTTC. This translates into CASSAQVNNEQFF.

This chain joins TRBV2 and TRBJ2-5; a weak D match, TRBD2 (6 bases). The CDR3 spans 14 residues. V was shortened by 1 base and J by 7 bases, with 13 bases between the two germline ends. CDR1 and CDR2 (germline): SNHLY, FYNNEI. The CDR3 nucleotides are TGTGCCAGCAGTGAAGTAGGAGGGATCGGGACCCAGTACTTC. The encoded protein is CASSEVGGIGTQYF. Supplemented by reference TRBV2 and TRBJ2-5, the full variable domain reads EPEVTQTPSHQVTQMGQEVILRCVPISNHLYFYWYRQILGQKVEFLVSFYNNEISEKSEIFDDQFSVERPDGSNFTLKIRSTKLEDSAMYFCASSEVGGIGTQYFGPGTRLLVL.

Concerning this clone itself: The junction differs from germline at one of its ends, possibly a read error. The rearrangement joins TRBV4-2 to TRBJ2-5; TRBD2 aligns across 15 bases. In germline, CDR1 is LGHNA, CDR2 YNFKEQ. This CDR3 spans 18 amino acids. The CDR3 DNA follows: TGTGCCAGCAGCCGTGAGTCCGGACTAGCGGGGGGGCAAGGGACCCAGTACTTC. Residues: CASSRESGLAGGQGTQYF.

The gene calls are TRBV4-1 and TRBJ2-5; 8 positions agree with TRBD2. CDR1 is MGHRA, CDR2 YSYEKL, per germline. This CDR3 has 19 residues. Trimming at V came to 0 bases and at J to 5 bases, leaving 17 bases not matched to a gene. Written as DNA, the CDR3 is TGCGCCAGCAGCCAAGACCGAGATGCGGAGCGGGGGAGGAGGGAGACCCAGTACTTC. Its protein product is CASSQDRDAERGRRETQYF.

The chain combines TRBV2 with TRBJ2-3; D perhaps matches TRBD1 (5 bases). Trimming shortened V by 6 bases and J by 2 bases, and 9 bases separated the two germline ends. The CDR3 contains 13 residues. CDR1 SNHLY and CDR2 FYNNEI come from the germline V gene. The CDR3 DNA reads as TGTGCCAGCAGGGGGCCAACCACAGATACGCAGTATTTT. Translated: CASRGPTTDTQYF. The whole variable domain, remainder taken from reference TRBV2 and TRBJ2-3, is EPEVTQTPSHQVTQMGQEVILRCVPISNHLYFYWYRQILGQKVEFLVSFYNNEISEKSEIFDDQFSVERPDGSNFTLKIRSTKLEDSAMYFCASRGPTTDTQYFGPGTRLTVL.

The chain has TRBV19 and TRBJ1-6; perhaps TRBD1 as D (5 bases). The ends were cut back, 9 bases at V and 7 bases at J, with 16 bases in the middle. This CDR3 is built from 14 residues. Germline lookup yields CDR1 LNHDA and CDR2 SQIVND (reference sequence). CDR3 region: CASPPPGGNSPLHF. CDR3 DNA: TGTGCCAGCCCCCCCCCGGGGGGGAATTCACCCCTCCACTTT.

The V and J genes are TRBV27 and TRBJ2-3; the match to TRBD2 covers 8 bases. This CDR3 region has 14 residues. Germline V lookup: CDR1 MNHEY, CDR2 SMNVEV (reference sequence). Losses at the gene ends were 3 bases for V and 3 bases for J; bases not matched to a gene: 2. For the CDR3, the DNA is TGTGCCAGCAGTTTTTTAGCGGGGACAGATACGCAGTATTTT. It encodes CASSFLAGTDTQYF.

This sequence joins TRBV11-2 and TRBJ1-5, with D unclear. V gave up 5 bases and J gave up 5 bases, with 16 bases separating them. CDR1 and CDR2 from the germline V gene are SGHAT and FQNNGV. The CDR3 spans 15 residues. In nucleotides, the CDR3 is TGTGCCAGCAGCCCCTCGGGAGGTTCAGATCAGCCCCAGCATTTT. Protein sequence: CASSPSGGSDQPQHF.

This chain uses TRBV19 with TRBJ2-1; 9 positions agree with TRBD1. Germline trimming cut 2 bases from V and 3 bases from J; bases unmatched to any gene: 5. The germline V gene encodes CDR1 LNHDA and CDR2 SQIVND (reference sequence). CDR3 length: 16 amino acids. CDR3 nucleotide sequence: TGTGCCAGTAGTATACCGGGACAGGGTTTCTACAATGAGCAGTTCTTC. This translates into CASSIPGQGFYNEQFF.

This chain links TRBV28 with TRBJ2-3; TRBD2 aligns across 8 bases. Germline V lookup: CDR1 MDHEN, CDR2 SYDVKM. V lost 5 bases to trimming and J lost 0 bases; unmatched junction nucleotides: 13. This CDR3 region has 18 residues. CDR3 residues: CASSTRLAGGFSTDTQYF. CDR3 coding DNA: TGTGCCAGCAGTACTCGGCTGGCGGGGGGCTTTAGCACAGATACGCAGTATTTT.

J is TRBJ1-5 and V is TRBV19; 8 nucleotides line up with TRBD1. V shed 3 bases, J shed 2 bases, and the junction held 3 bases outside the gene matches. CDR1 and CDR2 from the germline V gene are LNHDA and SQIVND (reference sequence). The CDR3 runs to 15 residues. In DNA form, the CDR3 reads TGTGCCAGTAGTATCACAGGGGGTGGCAATCAGCCCCAGCATTTT. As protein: CASSITGGGNQPQHF.